Shown below are 14 T cell receptor beta chains from a single sample sequenced in a study of beta chain features in type 1 diabetes. No cognate antigen is known for these TCRs. Isolated RNA was reverse transcribed in full, so expressed TCRB transcripts were sequenced. The method was immunoSEQ multiplex PCR; TCRdb's version includes in-frame clones alone and lacks a portion of them. Among 100,000 to 150,000 clones, approximately 10% were seen once, and the ten largest hold around 0.7%. Study observations and caveats: Moderate but significant shortening of TCRB CDR3s was recorded in all four CD4+ subsets from Type 1 diabetes patients.

Sequencing was carried out using central memory CD4+ T cells from blood. The receptor set was obtained from a man aged 30 to 45 with type 1 diabetes.

The genes are TRBV11-3 and TRBJ2-1, with D possibly matching TRBD1 (6 bases). The CDR3 spans 15 residues. Germline-derived CDR1 and CDR2 are SGHNT and YENEEA. V lost 2 bases to trimming and J lost 1 base, with 9 bases between them. The CDR3 reads CASSLSGVSYNEQFF. CDR3 DNA: TGTGCCAGCAGCTTATCAGGGGTATCCTACAATGAGCAGTTCTTC. Full variable domain (outside the CDR3, taken from reference TRBV11-3 and TRBJ2-1): EAGVVQSPRYKIIEKKQPVAFWCNPISGHNTLYWYLQNLGQGPELLIRYENEEAVDDSQLPKDRFSAERLKGVDSTLKIQPAELGDSAVYLCASSLSGVSYNEQFFGPGTRLTVL.

The chain employs TRBV15 and TRBJ2-6; 8 nucleotides line up with TRBD1. This CDR3 is 15 amino acids long. Germline CDR1 LNHNV, CDR2 YYDKDF (reference sequence). The V and J ends lost 9 bases and 0 bases, in that order; junction bases with no gene match: 4. The DNA for the CDR3 is TGTGCCACTGGGACAGGAAGCTCTGGGGCCAACGTCCTGACTTTC. Amino acid sequence: CATGTGSSGANVLTF. The whole variable domain, remainder taken from reference TRBV15 and TRBJ2-6, is DAMVIQNPRYQVTQFGKPVTLSCSQTLNHNVMYWYQQKSSQAPKLLFHYYDKDFNNEADTPDNFQSRRPNTSFCFLDIRSPGLGDTAMYLCATGTGSSGANVLTFGAGSRLTVL.

A few counts support this clone. The V gene is TRBV30, the J gene TRBJ1-5; 7 bases are a match to TRBD1. The J segment lost 2 bases and the V segment lost 2 bases, leaving 9 bases of the junction unmatched. The germline V gene has CDR1 GTSNPN and CDR2 SVGIG (reference sequence). CDR3 length: 16 residues. The CDR3 DNA reads as TGTGCCTGGAGTTTCAAACAGGGGACGGGCAATCAGCCCCAGCATTTT. This encodes CAWSFKQGTGNQPQHF.

The chain uses TRBV30 and TRBJ1-6; perhaps TRBD1 as D (6 bases). The CDR3 totals 14 residues. The V end lost 2 bases, the J end lost 7 bases, and 12 bases lay between the germline ends. Germline CDR1 is GTSNPN and CDR2 is SVGIG (reference sequence). The CDR3 protein is CAWSPDRLNSPLHF. The CDR3 DNA reads TGTGCCTGGAGTCCCGACAGGTTGAATTCACCCCTCCACTTT.

This clone was observed a handful of times. The rearrangement links TRBV9 to TRBJ2-5; 8 bases fit TRBD2. The germline V gene encodes CDR1 SGDLS and CDR2 YYNGEE. V dropped 5 bases and J dropped 3; count of bases not matched to a gene: 3. The CDR3 runs to 13 residues. The CDR3 region has the DNA TGTGCCAGCAGTCTTAGCGGGAAAGAGACCCAGTACTTC. This encodes CASSLSGKETQYF.

V and J are TRBV7-8 and TRBJ2-5; D is unresolved. The CDR3 is 13 residues long. CDR1 and CDR2 (germline): SGHVS, FQNEAQ. With 3 bases removed from V and 0 bases from J, the gap between germline ends came to 5 bases. The CDR3: CASSFNYQETQYF. Written as DNA, the CDR3 is TGTGCCAGCAGCTTCAACTACCAAGAGACCCAGTACTTC.

The rearrangement links TRBV7-2 to TRBJ1-5, with a possible D match to TRBD1 (6 bases). The CDR3 contains 13 residues. Trimming stripped 4 bases from V and 7 bases from J, with 11 bases between. CDR1 is SGHTA and CDR2 is FQGNSA in the germline V gene. This CDR3 reads CASSSYRDQPQHF. The CDR3 coding sequence is TGTGCCAGCAGCTCGTACAGGGACCAGCCCCAGCATTTT.

This clone has more than one count but fewer than ten. The chain combines TRBV2 with TRBJ1-2; a weak D match, TRBD1 (5 bases). Trimming removed 3 bases from V and 9 bases from J, with 11 bases in between. This CDR3 is built from 12 residues. CDR1 SNHLY and CDR2 FYNNEI come from the germline V gene. The CDR3 sequence: CASSEQGGSYTF. As DNA, the CDR3 is TGTGCCAGCAGTGAGCAGGGCGGGAGCTACACCTTC.

This chain links TRBV30 with TRBJ2-5; D unclear. CDR3 size: 13 residues. Deletions cut 0 bases from V and 0 bases from J, with 5 bases between. Germline CDR1 reads GTSNPN; CDR2 reads SVGIG (reference sequence). CDR3 nucleotide sequence: TGTGCCTGGAGTGTACGGTACCAAGAGACCCAGTACTTC. It is translated as CAWSVRYQETQYF. The full variable domain, completed using reference TRBV30 and TRBJ2-5, is SQTIHQWPATLVQPVGSPLSLECTVEGTSNPNLYWYRQAAGRGLQLLFYSVGIGQISSEVPQNLSASRPQDRQFILSSKKLLLSDSGFYLCAWSVRYQETQYFGPGTRLLVL.

CDR3 loop: CASSQIREHTEAFF. The CDR3, as DNA: TGCGCCAGCAGCCAAATAAGGGAGCACACTGAAGCTTTCTTT. The V call is TRBV4-1, the J call TRBJ1-1; D unresolved. The V end was cut by 2 bases, the J end by 3 bases, with 10 bases between. CDR3 length: 14 residues. Germline V gives CDR1 MGHRA, CDR2 YSYEKL.

Points on this clone: This same CDR3 is encoded by further DNA sequences in the sample. The chain links TRBV27 to TRBJ1-1; D possibly corresponds to TRBD1 (5 bases). This CDR3 contains 13 residues. V lost 2 bases, J lost 5 bases, and 9 bases lay in between. CDR1 is MNHEY and CDR2 is SMNVEV in the germline V gene (reference sequence). The CDR3 loop reads CASSLQGGTEAFF. In DNA form, the CDR3 reads TGTGCCAGCAGTTTACAGGGTGGAACTGAAGCTTTCTTT.

This chain connects TRBV7-9 to TRBJ1-1; maybe TRBD1 (6 bases). Germline V gene sequence: CDR1 SEHNR, CDR2 FQNEAQ (reference sequence). V lost 4 bases and J lost 6, with 18 bases in between. The CDR3 has 15 residues. Written as DNA, the CDR3 is TGTGCCAGCAGCTCTTTCCCCACCGACAGGTCTGAAGCTTTCTTT. It translates to CASSSFPTDRSEAFF.

In its sample, this clone was seen a few times. V gene TRBV7-9 combines with J gene TRBJ2-5; 7 nucleotides match TRBD2. Germline CDR1 is SEHNR and CDR2 is FQNEAQ (reference sequence). This CDR3 spans 15 amino acids. Trimming removed 5 bases from V and 4 bases from J; junction bases left unmatched: 10. CDR3 nucleotides: TGTGCCAGCAGCCGGATCGGGGGGTCGGCAGAGACCCAGTACTTC. Protein sequence: CASSRIGGSAETQYF.

The rearrangement uses TRBV6-6 and TRBJ2-3; 11 bases are shared with TRBD2. V lost 2 bases, J lost 4 bases, and 2 bases stayed unmatched. This CDR3 has 15 amino acids. The germline V gene encodes CDR1 MNHNY and CDR2 SVGAGI (reference sequence). Written as DNA, the CDR3 is TGTGCCAGCAGTTACATAGCGGGGGGGGCAGATACGCAGTATTTT. Translating it yields CASSYIAGGADTQYF.